This T cell receptor beta chain was obtained from a study of cytomegalovirus exposure and HLA in healthy donors. General study findings and limits: Several of the most significant clusters were apparently associated with common viral pathogens in a later analysis. For TCR beta chains, V- and J-gene trimming was later linked to a missense DCLRE1C variant. Fewer N-insertions (relative to the 666-donor mean) were reportedly seen in an Asian-associated ancestry cluster in a later analysis.

13 Jbeta primers and 60 Vbeta primers were used for the PCR. The repertoire was sequenced with immunoSEQ multiplex PCR; TCRdb's copy has only in-frame clones and lacks some. The sample contains roughly 150,000 clones, 82% of which appear only once. Concerning this clone: As yet, its antigen is unknown.

The CDR3 extends over 12 amino acids. Germline V gene data show CDR1 as SGHNT and CDR2 as YYREEE (reference sequence). The V gene lost 0 bases and the J gene lost 12 bases, with 10 bases spanning the gap. Sequenced: PBMCs. This receptor was taken from a girl aged 2-10 years in good health and CMV-seropositive. This chain joins TRBV5-4 and TRBJ2-1, with a tentative D call TRBD2 (5 bases). The CDR3 sequence: CASSLGRAGQFF. DNA for the CDR3: TGTGCCAGCAGCTTGGGGCGGGCGGGGCAGTTCTTC.